What follows is one T cell receptor (beta chain) and its context. The TCRbeta library incorporated unique molecular identifiers. One entry per CDR3 protein, called by TCRdb with MiXCR from the PCR reads. The repertoire holds 670,000 or so distinct CDR3 sequences, with around 13% as singletons. The junction had 4 bases not matched to a gene; V was cut back by 2 bases and J by 3 bases. This CDR3 is built from 15 residues. Germline assignment: CDR1 SGHRS and CDR2 YFSETQ. This sample was included in a study of T-cell reconstitution after alpha-beta-depleted transplantation in children. The chain has TRBV5-1 and TRBJ2-3, with 9 bases aligning to TRBD2. This receptor was identified in a girl aged 2-10 years with congenital amegakaryocytic thrombocytopenia, due to receive a stem cell transplant. Sequenced material: PBMCs, taken before TCRalphabeta/CD19-depleted stem cell transplant. The CDR3 DNA sequence: TGCGCCAGCAGCTTTCGACTAGCGGATACAGATACGCAGTATTTT. This translates into CASSFRLADTDTQYF.